Each of the 16 T cell receptor beta chains below was sequenced from the same sample in a study of cytomegalovirus exposure and HLA in healthy donors. Sequenced by immunoSEQ multiplex PCR; TCRdb stores in-frame clones only, minus some. In the table there are 100,000 to 150,000 clones, 89% of which are singletons. The sequenced sample consisted of PBMCs. The receptors come from a woman aged 18-29 years in good health and CMV-seronegative.

This chain connects TRBV5-1 to TRBJ2-7, with 9 bases fitting TRBD1. The trim removed 0 bases at V and 1 base at J, leaving 2 bases unmatched. CDR3 length: 15 residues. CDR1 SGHRS and CDR2 YFSETQ come from the germline V gene. This CDR3 is CASSLEQGASYEQYF. The CDR3 region has the DNA TGCGCCAGCAGCTTGGAACAGGGGGCTTCCTACGAGCAGTACTTC. The variable domain in full, completed from reference TRBV5-1 and TRBJ2-7, reads KAGVTQTPRYLIKTRGQQVTLSCSPISGHRSVSWYQQTPGQGLQFLFEYFSETQRNKGNFPGRFSGRQFSNSRSEMNVSTLELGDSALYLCASSLEQGASYEQYFGPGTRLTVT.

On this clone itself: The junction does not match germline at one end; this may be a read error. The gene calls are TRBV5-5 and TRBJ2-7; 8 bases map to TRBD1. The CDR3 spans 16 residues. Germline V gene sequence: CDR1 SGHKS, CDR2 YYEKEE (reference sequence). Here the CDR3 reads CASSYRTGLFAYEQYF. CDR3 nucleotide sequence: TGTGCTAGCAGTTACCGGACAGGGCTTTTCGCCTACGAGCAGTACTTC.

The V and J genes are TRBV19 and TRBJ2-2; 10 bases align to TRBD2. V lost 5 bases and J lost 7; bases outside the gene matches: 7. CDR1 LNHDA and CDR2 SQIVND come from the germline V gene (reference sequence). The CDR3 runs to 15 residues. The CDR3 DNA sequence: TGTGCCAGTAGTCCCCAAGCGGGAGGGTTCGGGGAGCTGTTTTTT. The encoded protein is CASSPQAGGFGELFF.

This chain links TRBV4-2 with TRBJ2-1, with D possibly TRBD2 on 7 matching bases. Trimming removed 0 bases at V and 5 bases at J, with 17 bases between. Germline CDR1 and CDR2: LGHNA and YNFKEQ. The CDR3 consists of 17 residues. The CDR3 DNA sequence: TGTGCCAGCAGCCAAGATGTGCGCGCGGGGGCTAACAATGAGCAGTTCTTC. Protein sequence: CASSQDVRAGANNEQFF.

The rearrangement links TRBV7-9 to TRBJ1-1; 9 bases are a match to TRBD1. V lost 5 bases to trimming and J lost 3 bases; unmatched junction nucleotides: 4. The CDR3 consists of 14 residues. The V gene's germline CDR1 is SEHNR and CDR2 FQNEAQ (reference sequence). CDR3 sequence reads: CASSSRDRDTEAFF. CDR3 DNA sequence: TGTGCCAGCAGCAGCCGGGACAGGGACACTGAAGCTTTCTTT.

In DNA, the CDR3 is TGTGCCAGCAGCTCCTCAGAGGACATTCAGTACTTC. Its protein is CASSSSEDIQYF. The V gene is TRBV11-2, the J gene TRBJ2-4, with no clear D. The CDR3 sequence is 12 residues long. V lost 4 bases, J lost 8 bases, and 9 bases lay in between. Germline-derived CDR1 and CDR2 are SGHAT and FQNNGV.

This clone was found once. This chain connects TRBV30 to TRBJ2-6; possible D gene TRBD1, 5 bases. Trimming pared 0 bases from V and 5 bases from J, leaving 26 bases between. The germline gives CDR1 GTSNPN, CDR2 SVGIG (reference sequence). The CDR3 covers 20 residues. CDR3 sequence (DNA): TGTGCCTGGAGTGTGCCCCCCCCTCGACAGTTGTCTTCTAGGGCCAACGTCCTGACTTTC. Encoded protein: CAWSVPPPRQLSSRANVLTF.

This clone was seen just once. V is TRBV12-5 and J is TRBJ1-1; D not resolved. Germline CDR1 and CDR2: LGHNT and FRNRAP. The CDR3 consists of 14 residues. V was cut by 0 bases and J by 1 base, with 6 bases left in between. The CDR3 sequence is CASGLVGGNTEAFF. In nucleotides, the CDR3 is TGTGCTAGTGGTTTGGTCGGAGGGAACACTGAAGCTTTCTTT.

This clone was recorded a few times. The rearrangement joins TRBV5-4 to TRBJ2-7; 10 bases align to TRBD1. Unmatched junction bases numbered 11, after V lost 3 bases and J lost 5 bases. The germline CDR1 and CDR2 sequences are SGHNT and YYREEE (reference sequence). The CDR3 spans 16 residues. For the CDR3, the DNA is TGTGCCAGCAGCTGGAAGGAGGGGACAGGGGCCCACGAGCAGTACTTC. This translates into CASSWKEGTGAHEQYF.

This chain uses TRBV5-1 with TRBJ2-1, with TRBD1 matching 9 bases. The CDR3 length is 15 residues. From germline, CDR1 is SGHRS and CDR2 YFSETQ. V shed 4 bases, J shed 4 bases, and the junction held 6 bases outside the gene matches. CDR3 protein: CASSAGQGLYNEQFF. In DNA form, the CDR3 reads TGCGCCAGCAGCGCTGGACAGGGGTTATACAATGAGCAGTTCTTC. Full variable domain (remainder filled in from reference TRBV5-1 and TRBJ2-1): KAGVTQTPRYLIKTRGQQVTLSCSPISGHRSVSWYQQTPGQGLQFLFEYFSETQRNKGNFPGRFSGRQFSNSRSEMNVSTLELGDSALYLCASSAGQGLYNEQFFGPGTRLTVL.

The V call is TRBV6-6, the J call TRBJ2-7, with D perhaps TRBD1 (5 bases). The CDR3 has 15 amino acids. V lost 2 bases, J lost 0 bases, and 11 bases lay in between. Per germline, CDR1 MNHNY and CDR2 SVGAGI (reference sequence). The CDR3 DNA sequence: TGTGCCAGCAGTTACGGGGCAGGCTCCTCCTACGAGCAGTACTTC. Translated: CASSYGAGSSYEQYF.

This chain links TRBV5-1 with TRBJ1-1; D gene uncertain. Trimming removed 0 bases from V and 4 bases from J, with 7 bases in between. Germline CDR1 SGHRS, CDR2 YFSETQ. The CDR3 spans 13 residues. The CDR3 sequence: CASSLAQATEAFF. The CDR3 DNA sequence: TGCGCCAGCAGCTTGGCCCAAGCCACTGAAGCTTTCTTT.

The chain employs TRBV6-8 and TRBJ2-7; 15 bases fit TRBD2. The CDR3 runs to 20 residues. Germline loops: CDR1 MNHGY, CDR2 SAAAGT. V gave up 6 bases and J gave up 5 bases; unmatched junction bases: 20. This CDR3 is CASRPPWTSGRAKSPHEQYF. Written as DNA, the CDR3 is TGTGCCAGCAGACCTCCCTGGACTAGCGGGAGGGCCAAGTCCCCCCACGAGCAGTACTTC.

V usage is TRBV5-1 and J usage is TRBJ2-7, with a weak D call TRBD1 (6 bases). V was pared by 0 bases and J by 3 bases, with 16 bases between. This CDR3 has 16 amino acids. In germline, CDR1 is SGHRS, CDR2 YFSETQ. CDR3 coding DNA: TGCGCCAGCAGCTTGGCCCGCCGGGACACAAACTACGAGCAGTACTTC. Residues: CASSLARRDTNYEQYF.

CDR3 sequence reads: CSVERAGIQYF. The DNA for the CDR3 is TGCAGCGTTGAAAGGGCGGGCATTCAGTACTTC. This rearrangement joins TRBV29-1 to TRBJ2-4; D perhaps matches TRBD2 (5 bases). V was cut by 2 bases and J by 9 bases, with 8 bases left in between. The CDR3 has 11 amino acids. Germline CDR1 and CDR2: SQVTM and ANQGSEA. Supplemented by reference TRBV29-1 and TRBJ2-4, the full variable domain reads SAVISQKPSRDICQRGTSLTIQCQVDSQVTMMFWYRQQPGQSLTLIATANQGSEATYESGFVIDKFPISRPNLTFSTLTVSNMSPEDSSIYLCSVERAGIQYFGAGTRLSVL.

The chain combines TRBV5-1 with TRBJ2-4; 9 nucleotides agree with TRBD2. Trimming removed 4 bases from V and 4 bases from J; junction bases left unmatched: 9. The CDR3 runs 16 residues. Germline-derived CDR1 and CDR2 are SGHRS and YFSETQ. The CDR3: CASSHRDAGGKNIQYF. In DNA, the CDR3 is TGCGCCAGCAGCCACCGGGACGCGGGGGGGAAAAACATTCAGTACTTC. Full variable domain (outside the CDR3, taken from reference TRBV5-1 and TRBJ2-4): KAGVTQTPRYLIKTRGQQVTLSCSPISGHRSVSWYQQTPGQGLQFLFEYFSETQRNKGNFPGRFSGRQFSNSRSEMNVSTLELGDSALYLCASSHRDAGGKNIQYFGAGTRLSVL.